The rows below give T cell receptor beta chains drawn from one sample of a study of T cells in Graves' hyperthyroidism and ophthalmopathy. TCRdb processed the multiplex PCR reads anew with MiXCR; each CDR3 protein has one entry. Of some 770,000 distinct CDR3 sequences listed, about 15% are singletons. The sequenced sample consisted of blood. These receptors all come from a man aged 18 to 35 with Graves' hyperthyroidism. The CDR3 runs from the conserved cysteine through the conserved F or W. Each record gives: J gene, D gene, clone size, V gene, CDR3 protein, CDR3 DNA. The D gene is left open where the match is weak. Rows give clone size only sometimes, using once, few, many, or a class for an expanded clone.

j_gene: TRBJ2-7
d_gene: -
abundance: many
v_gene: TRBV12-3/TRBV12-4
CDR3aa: CASTLGGYEQYF
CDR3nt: TGTGCCAGCACTCTGGGGGGCTACGAGCAGTACTTC

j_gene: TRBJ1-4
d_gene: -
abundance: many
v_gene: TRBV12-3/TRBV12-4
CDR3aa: CASTHRPDLNEKLFF
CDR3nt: TGTGCCAGCACCCATCGCCCAGACCTTAATGAAAAACTGTTTTTT

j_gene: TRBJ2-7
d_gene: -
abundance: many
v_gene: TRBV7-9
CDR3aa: CASSLGGGPGYEQYF
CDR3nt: TGTGCCAGCAGCTTAGGAGGCGGTCCGGGCTACGAGCAGTACTTC

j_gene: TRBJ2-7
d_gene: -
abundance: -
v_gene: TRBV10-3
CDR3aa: CAISESIGPYEQYF
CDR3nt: TGTGCCATCAGTGAGTCGATCGGACCCTACGAGCAGTACTTC

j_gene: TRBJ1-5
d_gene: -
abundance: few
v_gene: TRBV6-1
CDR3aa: CASHRAGEWDQPQHF
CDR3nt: TGTGCCAGCCATAGGGCAGGGGAGTGGGATCAGCCCCAGCATTTT

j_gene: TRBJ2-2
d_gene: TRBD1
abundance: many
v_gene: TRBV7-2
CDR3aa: CASSWGQGVGGELFF
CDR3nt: TGTGCCAGCAGCTGGGGACAGGGGGTTGGCGGGGAGCTGTTTTTT

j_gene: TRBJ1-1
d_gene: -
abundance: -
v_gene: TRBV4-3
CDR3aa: CASSQVTGREAFF
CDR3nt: TGCGCCAGCAGCCAAGTTACGGGACGGGAAGCTTTCTTT

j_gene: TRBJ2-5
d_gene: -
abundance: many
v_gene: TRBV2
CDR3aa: CASSVSRLTQETQYF
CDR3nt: TGTGCCAGCAGTGTCTCGCGGCTTACCCAGGAGACCCAGTACTTC

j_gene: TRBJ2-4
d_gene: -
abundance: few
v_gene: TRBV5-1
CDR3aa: CASSLGEGAEYF
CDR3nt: TGCGCCAGCAGCTTGGGGGAGGGGGCCGAGTACTTC

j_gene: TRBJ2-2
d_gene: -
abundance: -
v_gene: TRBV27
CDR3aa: CASSLVGATGELCF
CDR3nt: TGTGCCAGCAGTTTAGTAGGGGCCACCGGGGAGCTGTGTTTT

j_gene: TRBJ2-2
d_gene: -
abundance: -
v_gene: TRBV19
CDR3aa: CASSRQADTGELFF
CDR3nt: TGTGCCAGTAGTCGACAGGCGGACACCGGGGAGCTGTTTTTT

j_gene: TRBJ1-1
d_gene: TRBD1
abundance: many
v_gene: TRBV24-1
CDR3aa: CATSEDGDRATEAFF
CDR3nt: TGTGCCACCAGTGAGGACGGGGACAGGGCCACTGAAGCTTTCTTT

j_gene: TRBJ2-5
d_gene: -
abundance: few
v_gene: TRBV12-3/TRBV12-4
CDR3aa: CASLRGSRNAIEETQYF
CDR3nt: TGTGCCAGCCTACGGGGCTCCCGGAATGCCATCGAAGAGACCCAGTACTTC

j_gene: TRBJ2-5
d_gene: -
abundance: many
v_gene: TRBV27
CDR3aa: CASSNEGREKTQYF
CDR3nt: TGTGCCAGCAGTAACGAGGGCAGGGAAAAGACCCAGTACTTC

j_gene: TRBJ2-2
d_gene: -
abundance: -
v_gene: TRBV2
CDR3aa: CASSVRISNTRELFF
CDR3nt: TGTGCCAGCAGTGTTCGTATCTCCAACACCAGGGAGCTGTTTTTT

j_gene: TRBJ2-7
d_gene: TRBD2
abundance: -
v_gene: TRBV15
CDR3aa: CATSRESSGSLSYEQYF
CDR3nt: TGTGCCACCAGCAGAGAGTCTAGCGGGAGTCTCTCCTACGAGCAGTACTTC

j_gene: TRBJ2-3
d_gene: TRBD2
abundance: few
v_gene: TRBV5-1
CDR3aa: CASSRLLAGGVTDTQYF
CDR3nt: TGCGCCAGCAGCCGATTACTAGCGGGAGGCGTCACAGATACGCAGTATTTT

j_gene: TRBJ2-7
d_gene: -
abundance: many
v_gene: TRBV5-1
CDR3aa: CASSLGQYAYEQYF
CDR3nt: TGCGCCAGCAGCTTGGGGCAATATGCCTACGAGCAGTACTTC

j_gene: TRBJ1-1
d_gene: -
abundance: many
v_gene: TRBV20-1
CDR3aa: CSARASGSMNTEAFF
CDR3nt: TGCAGTGCTCGGGCCTCGGGCAGTATGAACACTGAAGCTTTCTTT

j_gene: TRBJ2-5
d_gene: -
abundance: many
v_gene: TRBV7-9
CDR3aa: CASSLTALETQYF
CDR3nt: TGTGCCAGCAGCTTAACGGCTTTGGAGACCCAGTACTTC

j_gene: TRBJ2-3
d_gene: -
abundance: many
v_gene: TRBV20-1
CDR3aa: CSAIFQVLNTQYF
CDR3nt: TGCAGTGCTATTTTCCAGGTTTTGAATACGCAGTATTTT

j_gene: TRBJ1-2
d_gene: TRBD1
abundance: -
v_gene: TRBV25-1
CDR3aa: CASSESGTGIRGYTF
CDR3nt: TGTGCCAGCAGTGAATCCGGGACAGGGATCCGCGGCTACACCTTC

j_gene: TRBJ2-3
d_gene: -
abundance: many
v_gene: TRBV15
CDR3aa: CATSRVGADTQYF
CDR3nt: TGTGCCACCAGCAGAGTCGGGGCGGATACGCAGTATTTT

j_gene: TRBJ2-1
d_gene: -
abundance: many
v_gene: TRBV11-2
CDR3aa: CASSPGWEQFF
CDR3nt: TGTGCCAGCAGCCCGGGTTGGGAGCAGTTCTTC

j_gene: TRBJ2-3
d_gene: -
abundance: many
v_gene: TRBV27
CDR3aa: CASSLSNSPTDTQYF
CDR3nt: TGTGCCAGCAGTTTATCGAATAGCCCCACAGATACGCAGTATTTT

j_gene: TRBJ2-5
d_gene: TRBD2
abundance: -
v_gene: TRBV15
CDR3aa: CATSREWGTSFLETQYF
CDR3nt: TGTGCCACCAGCAGAGAGTGGGGGACTAGCTTTCTCGAGACCCAGTACTTC

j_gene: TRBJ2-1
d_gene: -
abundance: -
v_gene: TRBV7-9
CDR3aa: CASSGWDNEQFF
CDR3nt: TGTGCCAGCTCGGGATGGGACAATGAGCAGTTCTTC

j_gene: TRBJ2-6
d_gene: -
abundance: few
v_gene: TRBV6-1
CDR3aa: CASTPDGDLRATF
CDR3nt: TGTGCCAGCACACCGGACGGAGACCTTAGGGCGACTTTC

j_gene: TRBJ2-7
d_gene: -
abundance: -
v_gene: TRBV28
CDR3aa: CASSPQSGLYEQYF
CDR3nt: TGTGCCAGCAGTCCACAATCGGGACTGTACGAGCAGTACTTC

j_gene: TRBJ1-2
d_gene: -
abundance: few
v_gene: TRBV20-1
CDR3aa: CSARERGKANYGYTF
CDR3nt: TGCAGTGCTAGGGAGCGCGGTAAAGCTAACTATGGCTACACCTTC

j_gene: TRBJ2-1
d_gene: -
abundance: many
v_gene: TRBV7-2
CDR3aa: CASSSRDWAYNEQFF
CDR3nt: TGTGCCAGCAGCTCCCGGGACTGGGCCTACAATGAGCAGTTCTTC

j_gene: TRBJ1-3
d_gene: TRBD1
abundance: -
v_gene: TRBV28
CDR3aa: CASSFEAGGSGNTIYF
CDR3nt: TGTGCCAGCAGTTTTGAGGCAGGGGGATCGGGAAACACCATATATTTT

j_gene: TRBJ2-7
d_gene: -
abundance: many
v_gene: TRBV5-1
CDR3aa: CASSLGHTPSYEQYF
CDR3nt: TGCGCCAGCAGCTTGGGACACACTCCCTCCTACGAGCAGTACTTC

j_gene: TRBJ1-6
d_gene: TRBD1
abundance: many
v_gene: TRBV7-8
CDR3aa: CASSMLRDSSPLHF
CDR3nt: TGTGCCAGCAGCATGCTCCGGGACAGTTCCCCCCTCCACTTT

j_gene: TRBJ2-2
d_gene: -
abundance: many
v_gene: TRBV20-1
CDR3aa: CSARAGAGGELFF
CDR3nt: TGCAGTGCTAGAGCTGGAGCGGGCGGGGAGCTGTTTTTT

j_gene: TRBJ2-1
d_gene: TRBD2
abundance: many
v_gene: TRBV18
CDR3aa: CASSPTLAGVGNEQFF
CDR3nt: TGTGCCAGCTCACCAACACTAGCGGGAGTAGGCAATGAGCAGTTCTTC

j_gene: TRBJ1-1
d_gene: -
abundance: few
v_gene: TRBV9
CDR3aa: CASSDTGFNTEAFF
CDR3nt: TGTGCCAGCAGCGATACAGGGTTTAACACTGAAGCTTTCTTT

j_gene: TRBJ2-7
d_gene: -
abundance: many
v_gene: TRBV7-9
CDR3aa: CASSLLWYEQYF
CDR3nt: TGTGCCAGCAGCTTATTATGGTACGAGCAGTACTTC

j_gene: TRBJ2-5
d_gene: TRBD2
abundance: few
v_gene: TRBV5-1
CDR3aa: CASSPSTSGKETQYF
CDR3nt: TGCGCCAGCAGCCCATCGACTAGCGGGAAGGAGACCCAGTACTTC

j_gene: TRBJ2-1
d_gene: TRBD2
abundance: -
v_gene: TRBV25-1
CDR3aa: CASSELTSGNNEQFF
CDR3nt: TGTGCCAGCAGTGAACTGACTAGCGGTAACAATGAGCAGTTCTTC

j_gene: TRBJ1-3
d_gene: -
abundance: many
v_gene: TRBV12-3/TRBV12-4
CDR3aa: CASSLGGVGNTIYF
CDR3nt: TGTGCCAGCAGTTTAGGGGGTGTCGGAAACACCATATATTTT

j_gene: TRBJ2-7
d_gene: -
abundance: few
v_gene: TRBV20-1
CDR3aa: CSAIGGTDYEQYF
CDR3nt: TGCAGTGCTATCGGTGGAACAGACTACGAGCAGTACTTC

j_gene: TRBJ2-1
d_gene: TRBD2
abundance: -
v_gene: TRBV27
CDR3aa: CARRVREFSGSSYNEQFF
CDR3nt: TGTGCCAGACGGGTCCGCGAGTTTAGCGGGAGTTCCTACAATGAGCAGTTCTTC

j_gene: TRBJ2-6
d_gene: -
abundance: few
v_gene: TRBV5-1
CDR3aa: CASEGANVLTF
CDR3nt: TGCGCCAGCGAAGGGGCCAACGTCCTGACTTTC